The 7 T cell receptor beta chains presented below share a single source sample, sequenced in a study of blood T cell repertoires in COVID-19. Produced via immunoSEQ multiplex PCR; TCRdb's table is partial and in-frame only. This sample has fewer than 100,000 clones, with 86% found just once. Sequencing was carried out using peripheral blood. The source of these receptors is a man older than 75 in a cohort sampled during active COVID-19.

This sequence joins TRBV7-8 and TRBJ1-1; D gene uncertain. From germline, CDR1 is SGHVS and CDR2 FQNEAQ. Trimming removed 6 bases from V and 7 bases from J, with 12 bases in between. The CDR3 runs 12 residues. The CDR3 coding sequence is TGTGCCAGCAGAAGGGCTAGCGGTGAAGCTTTCTTT. As protein: CASRRASGEAFF.

This chain's CDR3 is CASSGDLGAANEQFF. CDR3 sequence (DNA): TGTGCCAGCAGTGGGGATTTAGGGGCCGCCAATGAGCAGTTCTTC. This rearrangement joins TRBV25-1 to TRBJ2-1; D perhaps matches TRBD1 (5 bases). V was pared by 4 bases and J by 6 bases, with 16 bases between. CDR1 is MGHDK, CDR2 SYGVNS, per germline. This CDR3 region has 15 residues.

The chain uses TRBV21-1 and TRBJ2-1; the table's TRBD1 call for D was not verified on the DNA. TRBV21-1 is termed a pseudogene. CDR3 length equals 15 residues. CDR3 coding DNA: TGTGCCAGCAGCGAAGAGGGGGCTGGCAACAATGAGCAGTTCTTC. Amino acids: CASSEEGAGNNEQFF.

On this clone itself: One end of the junction is discordant with germline, which a read error may explain. The V gene is TRBV24-1, the J gene TRBJ1-2; D gene unclear. This CDR3 region has 11 residues. CDR1 and CDR2 (germline): KGHDR, SFDVKD. Here the CDR3 reads CATSGLLGYTF. As DNA, the CDR3 is TGTGCCACCAGTGGTTTGCTTGGCTACACCTTC.

The genes are TRBV7-8 and TRBJ2-7; no definite D call. This CDR3 comprises 13 residues. Germline assignment: CDR1 SGHVS and CDR2 FQNEAQ. The V gene lost 1 base and the J gene lost 6 bases, with 10 bases spanning the gap. The CDR3 DNA reads TGTGCCAGCAGCTTAGAGACTCTTTCCGAGCAGTACGTC. Translating gives CASSLETLSEQYV.

J is TRBJ2-7 and V is TRBV6-1; TRBD1 matches 7 bases. V lost 3 bases, J lost 3 bases, and 5 bases stayed unmatched. Germline CDR1 is MNHNS and CDR2 is SASEGT. This CDR3 comprises 14 residues. For the CDR3, the DNA is TGTGCCAGCAGTGAGCCGGGACAGCTCTACGAGCAGTACGTC. Translating gives CASSEPGQLYEQYV.

This clone was recorded only once. The V gene is TRBV19, the J gene TRBJ1-5, with 10 bases identical to TRBD1. J was trimmed by 5 bases and V by 5 bases; bases with no gene match: 21. The CDR3 is 20 residues long. Germline assignment: CDR1 LNHDA and CDR2 SQIVND (reference sequence). The CDR3 DNA sequence: TGTGCCAGTAGTTCACGGACAGGGGGTTACTTGCAGGGTGTCGATCAGCCCCAGCATTTT. Amino acids: CASSSRTGGYLQGVDQPQHF.